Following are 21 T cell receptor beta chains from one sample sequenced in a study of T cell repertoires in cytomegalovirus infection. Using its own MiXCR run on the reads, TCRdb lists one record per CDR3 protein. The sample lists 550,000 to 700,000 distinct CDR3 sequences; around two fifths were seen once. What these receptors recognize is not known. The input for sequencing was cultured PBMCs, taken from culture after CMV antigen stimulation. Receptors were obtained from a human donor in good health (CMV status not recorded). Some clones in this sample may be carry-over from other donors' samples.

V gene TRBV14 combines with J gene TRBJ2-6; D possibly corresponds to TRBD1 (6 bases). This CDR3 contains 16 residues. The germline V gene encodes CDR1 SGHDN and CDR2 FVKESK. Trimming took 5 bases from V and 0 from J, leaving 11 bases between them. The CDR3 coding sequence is TGTGCCAGCAGCAGAACAGGGACCTCTGGGGCCAACGTCCTGACTTTC. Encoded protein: CASSRTGTSGANVLTF.

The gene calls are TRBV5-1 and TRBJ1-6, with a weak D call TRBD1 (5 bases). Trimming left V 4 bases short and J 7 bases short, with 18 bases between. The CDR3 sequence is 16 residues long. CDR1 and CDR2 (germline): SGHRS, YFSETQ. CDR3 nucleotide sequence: TGCGCCAGCAGCAAAGGACATCAGGCGCCAAATTCACCCCTCCACTTT. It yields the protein CASSKGHQAPNSPLHF.

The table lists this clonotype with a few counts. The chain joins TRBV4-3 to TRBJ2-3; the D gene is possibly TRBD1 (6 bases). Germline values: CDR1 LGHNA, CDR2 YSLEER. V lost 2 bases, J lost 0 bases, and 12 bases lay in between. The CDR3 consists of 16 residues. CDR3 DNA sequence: TGCGCCAGCAGCCAACAGACAGGTCCCAGCACAGATACGCAGTATTTT. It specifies CASSQQTGPSTDTQYF.

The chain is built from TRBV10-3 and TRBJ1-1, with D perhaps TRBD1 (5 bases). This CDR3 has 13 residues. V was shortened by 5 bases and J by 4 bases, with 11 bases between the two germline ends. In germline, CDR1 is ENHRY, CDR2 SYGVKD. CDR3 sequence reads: CAISTGRSTEAFF. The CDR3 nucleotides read TGTGCCATCAGTACGGGACGGTCCACTGAAGCTTTCTTT.

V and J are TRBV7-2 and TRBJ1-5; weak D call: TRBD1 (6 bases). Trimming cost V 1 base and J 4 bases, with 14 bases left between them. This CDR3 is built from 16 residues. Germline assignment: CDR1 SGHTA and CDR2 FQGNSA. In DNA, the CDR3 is TGTGCCAGCAGCTTAGGCCCGGGAACAGGGAATCAGCCCCAGCATTTT. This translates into CASSLGPGTGNQPQHF.

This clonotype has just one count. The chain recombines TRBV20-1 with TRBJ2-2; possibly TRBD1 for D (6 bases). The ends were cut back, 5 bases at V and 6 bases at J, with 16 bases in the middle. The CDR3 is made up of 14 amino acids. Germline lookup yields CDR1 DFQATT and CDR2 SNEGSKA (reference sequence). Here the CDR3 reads CSARVTQGSGELFF. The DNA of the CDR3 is TGCAGTGCTCGCGTTACTCAGGGGTCCGGGGAGCTGTTTTTT.

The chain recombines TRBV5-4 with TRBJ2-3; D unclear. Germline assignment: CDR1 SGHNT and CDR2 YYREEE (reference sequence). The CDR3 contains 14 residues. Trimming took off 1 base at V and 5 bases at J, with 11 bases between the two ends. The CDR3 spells CASSLTNPGDTQYF. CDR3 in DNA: TGTGCCAGCAGCTTGACGAACCCCGGAGATACGCAGTATTTT. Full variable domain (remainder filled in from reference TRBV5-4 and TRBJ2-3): ETGVTQSPTHLIKTRGQQVTLRCSSQSGHNTVSWYQQALGQGPQFIFQYYREEENGRGNFPPRFSGLQFPNYSSELNVNALELDDSALYLCASSLTNPGDTQYFGPGTRLTVL.

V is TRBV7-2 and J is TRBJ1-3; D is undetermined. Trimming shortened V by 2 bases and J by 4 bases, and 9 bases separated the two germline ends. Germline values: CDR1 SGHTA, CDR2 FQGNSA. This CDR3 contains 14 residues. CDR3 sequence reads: CASSLWGPGNTIYF. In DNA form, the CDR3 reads TGTGCCAGCAGCTTATGGGGTCCGGGAAACACCATATATTTT.

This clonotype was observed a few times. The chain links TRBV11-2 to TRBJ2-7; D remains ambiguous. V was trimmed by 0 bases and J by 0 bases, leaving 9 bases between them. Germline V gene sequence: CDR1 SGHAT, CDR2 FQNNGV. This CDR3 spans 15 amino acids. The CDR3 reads CASSLETGSSYEQYF. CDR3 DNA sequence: TGTGCCAGCAGCTTAGAGACGGGCAGCTCCTACGAGCAGTACTTC.

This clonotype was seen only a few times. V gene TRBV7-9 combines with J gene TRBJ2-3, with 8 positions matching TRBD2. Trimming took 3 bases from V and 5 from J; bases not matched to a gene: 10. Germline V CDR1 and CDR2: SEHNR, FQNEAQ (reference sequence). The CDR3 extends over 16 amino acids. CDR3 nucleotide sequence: TGTGCCAGCAGCTTTCTAGCGGGTGTTTCAGGAGATACGCAGTATTTT. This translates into CASSFLAGVSGDTQYF.

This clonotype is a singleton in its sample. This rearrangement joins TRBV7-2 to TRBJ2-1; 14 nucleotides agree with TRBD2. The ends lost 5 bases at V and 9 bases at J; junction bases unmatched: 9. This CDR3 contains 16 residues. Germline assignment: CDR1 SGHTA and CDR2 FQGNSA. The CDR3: CASSLRLAGGNSEQFF. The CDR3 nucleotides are TGTGCCAGCAGCCTCCGACTAGCGGGAGGGAACAGTGAGCAGTTCTTC.

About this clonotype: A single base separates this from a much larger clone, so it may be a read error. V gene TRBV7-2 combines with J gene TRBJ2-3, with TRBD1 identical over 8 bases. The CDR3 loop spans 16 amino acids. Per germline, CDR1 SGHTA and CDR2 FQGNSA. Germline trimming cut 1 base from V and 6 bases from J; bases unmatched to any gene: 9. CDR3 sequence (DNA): TGTGCCAGCAGCTTAGGGCAGGGGGCCCACAGTGATACGCAGTATTTT. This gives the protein CASSLGQGAHSDTQYF.

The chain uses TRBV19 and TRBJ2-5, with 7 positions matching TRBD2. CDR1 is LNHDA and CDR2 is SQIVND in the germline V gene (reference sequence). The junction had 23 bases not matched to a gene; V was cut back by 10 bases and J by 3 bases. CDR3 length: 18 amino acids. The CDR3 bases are TGTGCCACAAGGCGGCAGGGAGGGTGGAATGGGGCCGAAGAGACCCAGTACTTC. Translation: CATRRQGGWNGAEETQYF.

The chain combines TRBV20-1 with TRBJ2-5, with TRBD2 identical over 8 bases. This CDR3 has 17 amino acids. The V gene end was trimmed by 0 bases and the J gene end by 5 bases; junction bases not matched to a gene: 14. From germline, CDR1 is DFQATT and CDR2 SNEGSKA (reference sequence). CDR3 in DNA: TGCAGTGCTAGAGATCGGGGCCGGACTAGCCCCCAGGAGACCCAGTACTTC. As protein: CSARDRGRTSPQETQYF.

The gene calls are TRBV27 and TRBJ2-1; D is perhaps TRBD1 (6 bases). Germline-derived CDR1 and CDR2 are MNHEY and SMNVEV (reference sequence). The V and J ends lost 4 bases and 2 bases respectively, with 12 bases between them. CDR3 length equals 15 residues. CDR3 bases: TGTGCCAGCAGTTCGGACAGAATGCCCTACAATGAGCAGTTCTTC. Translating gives CASSSDRMPYNEQFF.

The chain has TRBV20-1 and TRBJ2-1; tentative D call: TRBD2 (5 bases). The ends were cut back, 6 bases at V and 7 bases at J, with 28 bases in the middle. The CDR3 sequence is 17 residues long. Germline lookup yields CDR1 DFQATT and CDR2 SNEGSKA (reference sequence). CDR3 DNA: TGCAGTGCGGTGGGTAGCAAGTGGGAGAGAATCGAGAATGAGCAGTTCTTC. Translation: CSAVGSKWERIENEQFF.

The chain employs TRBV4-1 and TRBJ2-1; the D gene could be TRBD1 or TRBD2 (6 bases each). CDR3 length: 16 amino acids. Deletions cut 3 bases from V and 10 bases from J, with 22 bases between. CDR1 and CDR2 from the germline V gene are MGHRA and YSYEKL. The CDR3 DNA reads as TGCGCCAGCAGCCAGAGAGGGGGGCGCCCCATTTCAGAGCAGTTCTTC. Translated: CASSQRGGRPISEQFF.

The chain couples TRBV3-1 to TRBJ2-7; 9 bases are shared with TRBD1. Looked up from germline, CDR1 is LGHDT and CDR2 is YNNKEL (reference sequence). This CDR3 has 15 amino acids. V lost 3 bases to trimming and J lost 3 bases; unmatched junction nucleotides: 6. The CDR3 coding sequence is TGTGCCAGCAGCCATCTCCCGGGACAGGGCTACGAGCAGTACTTC. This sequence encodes CASSHLPGQGYEQYF.

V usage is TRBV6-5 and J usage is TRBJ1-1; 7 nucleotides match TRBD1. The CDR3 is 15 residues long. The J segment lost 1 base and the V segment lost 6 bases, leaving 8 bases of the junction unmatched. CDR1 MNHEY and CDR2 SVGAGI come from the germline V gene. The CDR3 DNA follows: TGTGCCAGCAGGGACCTGGGACAGAAGAACACTGAAGCTTTCTTT. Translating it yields CASRDLGQKNTEAFF.

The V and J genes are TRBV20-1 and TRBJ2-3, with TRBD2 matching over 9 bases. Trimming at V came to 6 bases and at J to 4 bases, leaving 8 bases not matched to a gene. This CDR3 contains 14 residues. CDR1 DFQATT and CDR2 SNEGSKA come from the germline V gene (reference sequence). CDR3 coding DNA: TGCAGTGCACCCCTGAGCGGGGGGCCAGATACGCAGTATTTT. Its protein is CSAPLSGGPDTQYF.

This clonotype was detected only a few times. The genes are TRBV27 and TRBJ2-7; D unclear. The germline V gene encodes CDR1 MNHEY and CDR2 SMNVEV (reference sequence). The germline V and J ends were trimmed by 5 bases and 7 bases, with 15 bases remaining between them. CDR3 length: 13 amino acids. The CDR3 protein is CASSLRLTLEQYF. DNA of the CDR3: TGTGCCAGCAGTCTGCGGTTGACTTTGGAGCAGTACTTC.